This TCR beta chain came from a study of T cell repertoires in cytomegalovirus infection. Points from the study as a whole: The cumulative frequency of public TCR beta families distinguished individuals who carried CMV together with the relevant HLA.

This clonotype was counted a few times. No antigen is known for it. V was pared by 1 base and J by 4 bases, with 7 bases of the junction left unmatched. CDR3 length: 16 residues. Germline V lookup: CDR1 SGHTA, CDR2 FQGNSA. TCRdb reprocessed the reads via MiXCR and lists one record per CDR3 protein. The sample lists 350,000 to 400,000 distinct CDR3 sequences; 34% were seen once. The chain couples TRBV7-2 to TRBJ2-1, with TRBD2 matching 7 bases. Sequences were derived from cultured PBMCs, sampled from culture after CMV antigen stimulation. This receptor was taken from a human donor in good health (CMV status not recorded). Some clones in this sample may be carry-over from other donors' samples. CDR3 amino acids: CASSLGLAALYNEQFF. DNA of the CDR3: TGTGCCAGCAGCTTAGGTCTAGCGGCACTTTACAATGAGCAGTTCTTC.